This entry lists 29 T cell receptor beta chains sequenced from one sample in a study of shared T cell receptors in the human thymus. Generated by immunoSEQ multiplex PCR, the TCRdb table keeps only in-frame clones and is missing some. This table has some 400,000 clones, approximately 95% appearing once. The specimen was thymocytes. These receptors all come from a human donor.

V gene TRBV7-8 combines with J gene TRBJ1-2; a possible D gene is TRBD1 (6 bases). V lost 4 bases and J 2 bases, leaving 20 bases between the germline ends. Germline-derived CDR1 and CDR2 are SGHVS and FQNEAQ. The CDR3 extends over 17 amino acids. CDR3 nucleotide sequence: TGTGCCAGCAGCTCTAACACGTCTACAGGGCAGAACTATGGCTACACCTTC. Encoded protein: CASSSNTSTGQNYGYTF.

V gene TRBV27 combines with J gene TRBJ1-2; D is possibly TRBD1 (6 bases). V lost 6 bases and J 8 bases, leaving 16 bases between the germline ends. Germline CDR1 reads MNHEY; CDR2 reads SMNVEV (reference sequence). This CDR3 comprises 13 residues. The CDR3 coding sequence is TGTGCCAGCAGCCCCCTGGGGGGCAGAGGCTACACCTTC. Translation gives CASSPLGGRGYTF.

The CDR3 here is CASSADLSGVTDTQYF. In DNA, the CDR3 is TGTGCCAGCAGTGCAGATTTGTCGGGAGTCACAGATACGCAGTATTTT. The V gene is TRBV27, the J gene TRBJ2-3, with a tentative D call TRBD2 (6 bases). V lost 5 bases to trimming and J lost 2 bases, with 17 bases between them. The CDR3 is 16 amino acids. The V gene's germline CDR1 is MNHEY and CDR2 SMNVEV (reference sequence).

This clone was picked up a small number of times. This chain joins TRBV30 and TRBJ1-1; D remains ambiguous. Per germline, CDR1 GTSNPN and CDR2 SVGIG (reference sequence). The CDR3 is made up of 15 amino acids. Trimming removed 2 bases from V and 0 bases from J, with 13 bases in between. The CDR3: CAWSHGQKVNTEAFF. CDR3 DNA: TGTGCCTGGAGTCACGGGCAAAAGGTGAACACTGAAGCTTTCTTT.

The CDR3 loop is CASSEVAGGLQETQYF. The CDR3, as DNA: TGCGCCAGCAGTGAGGTAGCAGGGGGCCTACAAGAGACCCAGTACTTC. The V gene is TRBV10-1, the J gene TRBJ2-5; TRBD1 matches 8 bases. The germline V gene has CDR1 WNHNN and CDR2 SYGVQD (reference sequence). This CDR3 spans 16 amino acids. Trimming removed 2 bases from V and 2 bases from J; junction bases left unmatched: 7.

The chain joins TRBV7-2 to TRBJ2-7; tentatively, D is TRBD1 (6 bases). Germline lookup yields CDR1 SGHTA and CDR2 FQGNSA. Trimming removed 4 bases from V and 2 bases from J, with 15 bases in between. The CDR3 length is 15 residues. The CDR3 nucleotides are TGTGCCAGCAGCTCAGTCGACAGGTCCCCCTACGAGCAGTACTTC. The encoded protein is CASSSVDRSPYEQYF.

The chain couples TRBV6-5 to TRBJ1-2; D ambiguous. Trimming took off 2 bases at V and 4 bases at J, with 11 bases between the two ends. Germline V CDR1 and CDR2: MNHEY, SVGAGI. The CDR3 runs to 14 residues. The CDR3 DNA reads TGTGCCAGCAGTTACGGTTCCGGACCCTATGGCTACACCTTC. Translated, it gives CASSYGSGPYGYTF.

The chain combines TRBV5-8 with TRBJ1-2; D is unclear. Trimming cost V 5 bases and J 8 bases, with 16 bases left between them. The CDR3 has 13 amino acids. The V gene's germline CDR1 is SGHTS and CDR2 YDEGEE. The CDR3, as DNA: TGTGCCAGCAGTCGAGTCCCGCGGGGAGGCTACACCTTC. Translating gives CASSRVPRGGYTF. The whole variable domain, filled in from reference TRBV5-8 and TRBJ1-2, reads EAGVTQSPTHLIKTRGQQATLRCSPISGHTSVYWYQQALGLGLQFLLWYDEGEERNRGNFPPRFSGRQFPNYSSELNVNALELEDSALYLCASSRVPRGGYTFGSGTRLTVV.

This sequence joins TRBV7-9 and TRBJ2-1, with D maybe TRBD2 (6 bases). V shed 0 bases and J shed 7 bases, with 13 bases lying between them. The CDR3 extends over 15 amino acids. The germline CDR1 and CDR2 sequences are SEHNR and FQNEAQ (reference sequence). The CDR3 reads CASSLAVTGRNEQFF. DNA for the CDR3: TGTGCCAGCAGCTTAGCTGTAACGGGGAGGAATGAGCAGTTCTTC.

The genes are TRBV25-1 and TRBJ2-1; D may match TRBD1 or TRBD2 (6 bases each). The germline V gene has CDR1 MGHDK and CDR2 SYGVNS. The V and J ends lost 3 bases and 8 bases respectively, with 23 bases between them. The CDR3 has 17 residues. Here the CDR3 reads CASSDLQGGNGRDEQFF. The DNA of the CDR3 is TGTGCCAGCAGTGATCTACAGGGAGGAAATGGGCGGGATGAGCAGTTCTTC.

A single count supports this clone. The rearrangement links TRBV7-9 to TRBJ2-3, with a possible D match to TRBD2 (5 bases). CDR1 SEHNR and CDR2 FQNEAQ come from the germline V gene (reference sequence). Trimming left V 6 bases short and J 1 base short, with 14 bases between. The CDR3 is 15 amino acids. DNA of the CDR3: TGTGCCAGCAGGGGAAGGCGGGTCGGCACAGATACGCAGTATTTT. It yields the protein CASRGRRVGTDTQYF.

This rearrangement joins TRBV12-2 to TRBJ2-7. TRBV12-2 is a recognized pseudogene. The CDR3 has 14 residues. As DNA, the CDR3 is TGTGCAAGTCGCTTGTCGTTAGGGCTCTACGAGCAGTACTTC. This gives the protein CASRLSLGLYEQYF.

The chain employs TRBV2 and TRBJ2-7; no clear D. Germline V gene data show CDR1 as SNHLY and CDR2 as FYNNEI. CDR3 length: 14 amino acids. V gave up 1 base and J gave up 3 bases, with 10 bases separating them. CDR3 coding DNA: TGTGCCAGCAGTGAAGGGGCCTTCTACTACGAGCAGTACTTC. It encodes CASSEGAFYYEQYF.

This clone is a singleton in its sample. The chain links TRBV28 to TRBJ2-2; TRBD2 matches 10 bases. Germline values: CDR1 MDHEN, CDR2 SYDVKM. Trimming took 2 bases from V and 0 from J; bases not matched to a gene: 9. The CDR3 has 19 residues. The CDR3 is CASSLGAGGGASNTGELFF. In nucleotides, the CDR3 is TGTGCCAGCAGTTTAGGAGCGGGAGGGGGTGCCTCGAACACCGGGGAGCTGTTTTTT.

The chain employs TRBV27 and TRBJ1-1, with D unclear. Trimming cost V 8 bases and J 2 bases, with 15 bases left between them. This CDR3 has 14 residues. Germline assignment: CDR1 MNHEY and CDR2 SMNVEV (reference sequence). Here the CDR3 reads CASSLSPVNTEAFF. The CDR3, as DNA: TGTGCCAGCTCTCTCAGCCCTGTCAACACTGAAGCTTTCTTT.

There are a few counts of this clone. The rearrangement joins TRBV20-1 to TRBJ1-1; D unclear. Trimming stripped 0 bases from V and 9 bases from J, with 8 bases between. Germline values: CDR1 DFQATT, CDR2 SNEGSKA (reference sequence). This CDR3 contains 11 residues. In DNA, the CDR3 is TGCAGTGCTAGAGATCGTGGGCAAGCTTTCTTT. This gives the protein CSARDRGQAFF.

To note about this clone: Lacking the conserved final phenylalanine or tryptophan, this CDR3 likely reflects a read error. Because the CDR3's place on the DNA is in doubt, the DNA is left out and the CDR3 is given as listed by TCRdb. The rearrangement links TRBV20-1 to TRBJ2-7; the tabulated D call, TRBD1, remains unverified against the DNA. The CDR3 has 10 residues if both end residues are counted. Germline V gives CDR1 DFQATT, CDR2 SNEGSKA (reference sequence). Here the CDR3 reads CSARDRQGTY.

This clone was recorded once. This chain joins TRBV9 and TRBJ2-1; D remains ambiguous. CDR1 and CDR2 from the germline V gene are SGDLS and YYNGEE. This CDR3 has 14 amino acids. Trimming took 4 bases from V and 2 from J, leaving 10 bases between them. CDR3 bases: TGTGCCAGCAGCCAAACGAACGCCTACAATGAGCAGTTCTTC. This encodes CASSQTNAYNEQFF.

The chain links TRBV25-1 to TRBJ2-7; 10 bases agree with TRBD2. Per germline, CDR1 MGHDK and CDR2 SYGVNS. The trim removed 4 bases at V and 3 bases at J, leaving 6 bases unmatched. This CDR3 region has 15 residues. The CDR3: CASSGGLAEFYEQYF. The DNA of the CDR3 is TGTGCCAGCAGTGGTGGACTAGCGGAGTTCTACGAGCAGTACTTC.

V gene TRBV6-5 combines with J gene TRBJ2-1; 12 bases align to TRBD1. The germline V gene encodes CDR1 MNHEY and CDR2 SVGAGI. The junction had 9 bases not matched to a gene; V was cut back by 5 bases and J by 7 bases. CDR3 size: 16 residues. CDR3 amino acids: CASSHLGQGAWNEQFF. The CDR3 region has the DNA TGTGCCAGCAGTCACTTGGGACAGGGGGCATGGAATGAGCAGTTCTTC.

This chain links TRBV9 with TRBJ2-1, with TRBD2 matching over 13 bases. The CDR3 has 17 residues. Germline trimming cut 2 bases from V and 5 bases from J; bases unmatched to any gene: 7. Germline V gene data show CDR1 as SGDLS and CDR2 as YYNGEE. The CDR3 loop is CASSVPATSGRDNEQFF. DNA for the CDR3: TGTGCCAGCAGCGTCCCCGCCACTAGCGGGAGGGACAATGAGCAGTTCTTC.

This rearrangement joins TRBV28 to TRBJ2-7; D might be TRBD2 (5 bases). Germline assignment: CDR1 MDHEN and CDR2 SYDVKM. CDR3 size: 13 residues. The germline V and J ends were trimmed by 3 bases and 4 bases, with 10 bases remaining between them. CDR3 loop: CASSLASTYEQYF. The DNA for the CDR3 is TGTGCCAGCAGTTTGGCTAGCACGTACGAGCAGTACTTC.

The V call is TRBV7-2, the J call TRBJ2-3; D is unresolved. The CDR3 consists of 16 residues. The V gene lost 0 bases and the J gene lost 0 bases, with 10 bases spanning the gap. Germline-derived CDR1 and CDR2 are SGHTA and FQGNSA. The CDR3 nucleotides are TGTGCCAGCAGCTTAGCGGGTGTCAGGAGCACAGATACGCAGTATTTT. Protein: CASSLAGVRSTDTQYF.

This rearrangement joins TRBV18 to TRBJ2-7; possible D gene TRBD2, 6 bases. CDR1 is KGHSH and CDR2 is LQKENI in the germline V gene. The CDR3 is made up of 14 amino acids. V was trimmed by 3 bases and J by 4 bases, leaving 13 bases between them. The CDR3 DNA reads as TGTGCCAGCTCACCGGCGGGAACGTGGTACGAGCAGTACTTC. This codes for CASSPAGTWYEQYF.

In this sample, this clone turned up a few times. The rearrangement joins TRBV18 to TRBJ1-1, with a weak D call TRBD1 (5 bases). V was trimmed by 5 bases and J by 1 base, leaving 17 bases between them. This CDR3 comprises 16 residues. CDR1 is KGHSH and CDR2 is LQKENI in the germline V gene. CDR3 sequence reads: CASSSGSTAKNTEAFF. CDR3 bases: TGTGCCAGCTCATCGGGCTCGACAGCCAAGAACACTGAAGCTTTCTTT.

The chain links TRBV7-2 to TRBJ2-3, with D unresolved. CDR1 and CDR2 from the germline V gene are SGHTA and FQGNSA. V lost 1 base and J lost 1, with 6 bases in between. The CDR3 length is 14 residues. The CDR3 loop is CASSLEVGTDTQYF. Here the CDR3 DNA reads TGTGCCAGCAGCTTAGAAGTGGGCACAGATACGCAGTATTTT.

The V call is TRBV10-1, the J call TRBJ2-1, with 9 bases that match TRBD2. CDR3 size: 16 residues. J was trimmed by 8 bases and V by 3 bases; bases with no gene match: 11. Germline V gene sequence: CDR1 WNHNN, CDR2 SYGVQD (reference sequence). CDR3: CASSETLAGWDDEQFF. The CDR3 region has the DNA TGCGCCAGCAGTGAAACCCTAGCGGGGTGGGATGATGAGCAGTTCTTC.

This chain connects TRBV2 to TRBJ2-5, with no clear D. The V gene lost 6 bases and the J gene lost 6 bases, with 17 bases spanning the gap. This CDR3 is built from 14 residues. The germline CDR1 and CDR2 sequences are SNHLY and FYNNEI. The CDR3 coding sequence is TGTGCCAGCAGGCAGCCCGGATCGCGGCAGACCCAGTACTTC. It codes for CASRQPGSRQTQYF.

The V call is TRBV5-4, the J call TRBJ2-7; D is perhaps TRBD2 (6 bases). The CDR3 runs to 15 residues. Trimming removed 4 bases from V and 2 bases from J, with 16 bases in between. CDR1 is SGHNT and CDR2 is YYREEE in the germline V gene (reference sequence). As DNA, the CDR3 is TGTGCCAGCAGCCGAAGGGGCGGGACCACCTACGAGCAGTACTTC. As protein: CASSRRGGTTYEQYF.